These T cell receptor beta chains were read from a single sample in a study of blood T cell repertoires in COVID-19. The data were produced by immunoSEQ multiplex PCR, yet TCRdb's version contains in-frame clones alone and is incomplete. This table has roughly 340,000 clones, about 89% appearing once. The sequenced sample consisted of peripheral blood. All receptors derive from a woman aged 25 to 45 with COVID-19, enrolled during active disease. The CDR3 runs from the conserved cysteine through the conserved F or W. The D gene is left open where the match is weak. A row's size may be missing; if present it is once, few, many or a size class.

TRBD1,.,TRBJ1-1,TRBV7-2,TGTGCCAGCAGCTCCCAGGGGGGAGGCACTGAAGCTTTCTTT,CASSSQGGGTEAFF
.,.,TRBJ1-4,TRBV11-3,TGTGCCAGCAGCCCGACAGGAGTCCCAGAAAAACTGTTTTTT,CASSPTGVPEKLFF
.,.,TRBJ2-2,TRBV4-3,TGCGCCAGCAGCCTTCACACCCCCAGCACCGGGGAGCTGTTTTTT,CASSLHTPSTGELFF
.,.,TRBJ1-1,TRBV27,TGTGCCAGCAGTTCCAACAGGGAACTGAACACTGAAGCTTTCTTT,CASSSNRELNTEAFF
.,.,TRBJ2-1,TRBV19,TGTGCCAGTACTAGGGGGGAGGGCTACAATGAGCAGTTCTTC,CASTRGEGYNEQFF
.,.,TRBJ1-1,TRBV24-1,TGTGCCACCAGTAACAGCATAAACACTGAAGCTTTCTTT,CATSNSINTEAFF
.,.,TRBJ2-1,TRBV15,TGTGCCACCAGCAGAGGGGACTTACCCTCGGCTGAGCAGTTCTTC,CATSRGDLPSAEQFF
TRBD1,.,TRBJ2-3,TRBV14,TGTGCCAGCAGCCATACGGGGACAGGGGGAGATACGCAGTATTTT,CASSHTGTGGDTQYF
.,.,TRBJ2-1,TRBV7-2,TGTGCCAGCAGCCCGGGGGTAGCCGAGGGGAATGAGCAGTTCTTC,CASSPGVAEGNEQFF
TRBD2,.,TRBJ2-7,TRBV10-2,TGCGCCAGCAGTGAATTCGGGACTAGATCCCCCTACGAGCAGTACTTC,CASSEFGTRSPYEQYF
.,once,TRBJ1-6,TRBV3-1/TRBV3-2,TGTGCCAGCAGCCAAGATACGGAGTATAATTCACCCCTCCACTTT,CASSQDTEYNSPLHF
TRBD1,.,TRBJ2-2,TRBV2,TGTGCCAGCTCCGGGACAGGGTTGAACACCGGGGAGCTGTTTTTT,CASSGTGLNTGELFF
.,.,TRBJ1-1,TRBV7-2,TGTGCCAGCAGCATCACTAGGCAGATAAACACTGAAGCTTTCTTT,CASSITRQINTEAFF
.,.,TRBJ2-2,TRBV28,TGTGCCAGCAGTCCAGTAGCAGCGAACACCGGGGAGCTGTTTTTT,CASSPVAANTGELFF
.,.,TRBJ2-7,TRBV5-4,TGTGCCAGCAGCTTGGGTGCAAGGGAGACTCCTTACGAGCAGTACTTC,CASSLGARETPYEQYF
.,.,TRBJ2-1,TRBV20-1,TGCAGTGCTAGAGAGGGGGCAGGGCAGTTCTTC,CSAREGAGQFF
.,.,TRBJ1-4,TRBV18,TGTGCCAGCTCACCATCAAGACAGTTGGGTGCTAATGAAAAACTGTTTTTT,CASSPSRQLGANEKLFF
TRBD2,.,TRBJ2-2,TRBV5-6,TGTGCCAGCAGCTCTTATAGCGGGGGGACCGCCGGGGAGCTGTTTTTT,CASSSYSGGTAGELFF
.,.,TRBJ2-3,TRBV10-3,TGTGCCATCAGTGAGTCGAGGTGGCGCACAGATACGCAGTATTTT,CAISESRWRTDTQYF
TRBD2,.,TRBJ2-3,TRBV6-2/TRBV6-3,TGTGCCAGCAGTTACTCTCGCGCGGGAGTTTCCACAGATACGCAGTATTTT,CASSYSRAGVSTDTQYF
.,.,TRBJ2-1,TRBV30,TGTGCCTGGAGTGTACGTTTATTAGCCGGAGGTGAGCAGTTCTTC,CAWSVRLLAGGEQFF
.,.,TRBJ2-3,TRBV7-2,TGTGCCAGCAGCCCGCAGGGGCATACGCAGTATTTT,CASSPQGHTQYF
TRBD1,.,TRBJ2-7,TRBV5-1,TGCGCCAGCACACACACCGGGACAGGGGCCCAAGAGCAGTACTTC,CASTHTGTGAQEQYF
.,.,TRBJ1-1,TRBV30,TGTGCCTGGAGTCAACGGGGGAACACTGAAGCTTTCTTT,CAWSQRGNTEAFF
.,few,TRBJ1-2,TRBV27,TGTGCCAGCAGTCCCGGGGGTGGGCTGGCTGGCTACACCTTC,CASSPGGGLAGYTF
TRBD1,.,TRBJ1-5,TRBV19,TGTGCCAGTAGCGGCGGGACAGGGAGGAGCAATCAGCCCCAGCATTTT,CASSGGTGRSNQPQHF
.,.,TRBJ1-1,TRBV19,TGTGCCAGTAGTATCGGGGGGCCGGGTTCTGAAGCTTTCTTT,CASSIGGPGSEAFF
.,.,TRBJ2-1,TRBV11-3,TGTGCCAGCAGCGCCCGGGAGAGCTCCTACAATGAGCAGTTCTTC,CASSARESSYNEQFF
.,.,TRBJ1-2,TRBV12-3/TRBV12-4,TGTGCCAGCAGTTTAAGGGGGTATGGCTACACCTTC,CASSLRGYGYTF
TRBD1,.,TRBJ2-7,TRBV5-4,TGTGCCAGCAGCTCGGACAGGAACTCCTACGAGCAGTACTTC,CASSSDRNSYEQYF
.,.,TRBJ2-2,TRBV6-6,TGTGCCAGCAGTTACTCGAGGAACGGGGGAGGGGAGCTGTTTTTT,CASSYSRNGGGELFF
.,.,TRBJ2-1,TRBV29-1,TGCAGCGCCCAAGACTCGTACAATGAGCAGTTCTTC,CSAQDSYNEQFF
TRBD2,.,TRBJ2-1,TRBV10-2,TGCGCCAGTGCGACTAGCGGGAGCGGTGAGCAGTTCTTC,CASATSGSGEQFF
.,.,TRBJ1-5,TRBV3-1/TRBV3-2,TGTGCCAGCAGCCAAGATTTAGTAGGGGCTAGCAATCAGCCCCAGCATTTT,CASSQDLVGASNQPQHF
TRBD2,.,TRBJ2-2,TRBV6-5,TGTGCCAGCAGGCGACTAGCGGGTAACACCGGGGAGCTGTTTTTT,CASRRLAGNTGELFF
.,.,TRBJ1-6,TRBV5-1,TGCGCCAGCAGCTTGGCGGGGGGGGGAAATTCACCCCTCCACTTT,CASSLAGGGNSPLHF
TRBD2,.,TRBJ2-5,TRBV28,TGTGCCAGCAGTTTACCTACAGCCCACACGGGGGGTAGCGGCCAAGAGACCCAGTACTTC,CASSLPTAHTGGSGQETQYF
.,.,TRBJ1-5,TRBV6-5,TGTGCCAGCAGACAAAATAGCAATCAGCCCCAGCATTTT,CASRQNSNQPQHF
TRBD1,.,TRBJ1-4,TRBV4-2,TGTGCCAGCAGCCAAGATTGGGACAGCACAACTAATGAAAAACTGTTTTTT,CASSQDWDSTTNEKLFF
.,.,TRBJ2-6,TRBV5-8,TGTGCCAGCAGCCTCAGGGGCTCTGGGGCCAACGTCCTGACTTTC,CASSLRGSGANVLTF
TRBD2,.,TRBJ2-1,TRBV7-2,TGTGCCAGCAGCTTATTGGCGGGGGGCCCAACCAATGAGCAGTTCTTC,CASSLLAGGPTNEQFF
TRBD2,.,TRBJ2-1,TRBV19,TGTGCCAGTAGTGTCTCGGTAGCGGGAGAAGTCACTGAGCAGTTCTTC,CASSVSVAGEVTEQFF
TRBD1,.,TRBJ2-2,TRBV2,TGTGCCAGCAGTGAACGGACAGGGGATCGCGGGGAGCTGTTTTTT,CASSERTGDRGELFF
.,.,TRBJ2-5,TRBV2,TGTGCCAGCAGGGCAGACCAAGAGACCCAGTACTTC,CASRADQETQYF
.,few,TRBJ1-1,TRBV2,TGTGCCAGCAGCGTAACTCAGGGGTCTGAAGCTTTCTTT,CASSVTQGSEAFF
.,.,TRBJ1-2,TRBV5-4,TGTGCCAGCAGCTCTCGACAGGACGGCTACACCTTC,CASSSRQDGYTF
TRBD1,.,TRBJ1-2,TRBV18,TGTGCCAGCTCACCTTCGGACAGGGGGCCGGGCTACACCTTC,CASSPSDRGPGYTF
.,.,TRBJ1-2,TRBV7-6,TGTGCCAGCAGCCAAGGGACACCCTATGGCTACACCTTC,CASSQGTPYGYTF
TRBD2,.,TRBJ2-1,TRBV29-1,TGCAGCGTCCATAGCGGGAGCTCCTACAATGAGCAGTTCTTC,CSVHSGSSYNEQFF
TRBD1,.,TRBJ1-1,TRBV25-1,TGTGCCAGCAGTGAAGTTCAGGGGGCGATCACTGAAGCTTTCTTT,CASSEVQGAITEAFF
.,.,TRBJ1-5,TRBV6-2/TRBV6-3,TGTGCCAGCAGCCCCAACGGCCTGAGGGCTTTACGGCAGCCCCAGCATTTT,CASSPNGLRALRQPQHF
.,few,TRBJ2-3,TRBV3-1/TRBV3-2,TGTGCCAGCAGCCAAGATGCCCTAGCCCGGGGGAGCACAGATACGCAGTATTTT,CASSQDALARGSTDTQYF
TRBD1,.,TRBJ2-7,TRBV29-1,TGCAGCGTATTTGCTGGGACAGGCCCCTACGAGCAGTACTTC,CSVFAGTGPYEQYF
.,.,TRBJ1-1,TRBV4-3,TGCGCCAGCAGCCAAGACACATTTAAAGGGAGTATGAACACTGAAGCTTTCTTT,CASSQDTFKGSMNTEAFF
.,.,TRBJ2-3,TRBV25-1,TGTGCCAGCAGTTCCTTAGCGGTAGCTAGCACAGATACGCAGTATTTT,CASSSLAVASTDTQYF
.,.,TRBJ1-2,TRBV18,TGTGCCAGCTCACCCGCCGGGGCCCGGGGGGATGGCTACACCTTC,CASSPAGARGDGYTF
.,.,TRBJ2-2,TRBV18,TGTGCCAGCTCACCACTAACTACGAACACCGGGGAGCTGTTTTTT,CASSPLTTNTGELFF